The clone carrying this TCR beta chain was seen ten or more times. Its matching antigen is unknown. A library of TCRbeta sequences, prepared with unique molecular identifiers, was generated. MiXCR was run by TCRdb on the PCR reads, yielding one entry per CDR3 protein. This table holds about 220,000 distinct CDR3 sequences, about 15% found once. The source of the sample is a study of T-cell reconstitution after alpha-beta-depleted transplantation in children. Study findings and constraints: Newly made T cells mostly supplied T-cell counts and diversity one year after transplant. Day-60 TCRbeta diversity that was high in some patients was derived from surviving recipient T cells and thymic progenitors.

CDR3 length: 15 residues. V was shortened by 4 bases and J by 0 bases, with 14 bases between the two germline ends. Per germline, CDR1 SGDLS and CDR2 YYNGEE. The clonotype was recovered from a male patient aged 2 to 10 who had a stem cell transplant for acute lymphoblastic leukemia, so the T cells may come from the graft donor. The chain recombines TRBV9 with TRBJ2-7, with D tentatively TRBD1 or TRBD2 (5 bases each). The sample consisted of PBMCs, mostly from graft donor cells, taken 360 days after TCRalphabeta/CD19-depleted stem cell transplant. CDR3 residues: CASSPRGAGSYEQYF. For the CDR3, the DNA is TGTGCCAGCAGCCCCCGAGGGGCCGGCTCCTACGAGCAGTACTTC.